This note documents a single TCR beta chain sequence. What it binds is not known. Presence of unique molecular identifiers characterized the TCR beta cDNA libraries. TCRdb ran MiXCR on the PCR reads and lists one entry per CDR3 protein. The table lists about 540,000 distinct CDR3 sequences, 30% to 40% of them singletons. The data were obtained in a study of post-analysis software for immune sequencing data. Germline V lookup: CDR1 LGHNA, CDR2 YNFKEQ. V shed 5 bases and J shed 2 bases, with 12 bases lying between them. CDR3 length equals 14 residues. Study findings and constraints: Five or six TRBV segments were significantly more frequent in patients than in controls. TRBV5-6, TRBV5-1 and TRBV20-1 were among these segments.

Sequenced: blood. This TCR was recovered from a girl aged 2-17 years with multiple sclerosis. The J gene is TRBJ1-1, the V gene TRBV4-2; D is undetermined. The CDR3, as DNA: TGTGCCAGCAGCTTACAACCGGATAACACTGAAGCTTTCTTT. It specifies CASSLQPDNTEAFF.